This T cell receptor beta chain is drawn from a study of blood T cell repertoires in COVID-19. Using immunoSEQ multiplex PCR, the repertoire was profiled, and TCRdb retains in-frame clones only, with some absent. The sample lists about 310,000 clones; around 87% were seen once. Sequenced material: PBMCs or T cells enriched from blood (not recorded which). This TCR came from a woman under 30 with acute COVID-19.

CDR3 loop: CASSSPGGPYNEQFF. Here the CDR3 DNA reads TGTGCCAGCAGTTCCCCTGGCGGGCCTTACAATGAGCAGTTCTTC. V and J are TRBV27 and TRBJ2-1; weak D call: TRBD2 (5 bases). The CDR3 loop spans 15 amino acids. Germline assignment: CDR1 MNHEY and CDR2 SMNVEV (reference sequence). The V end was cut by 4 bases, the J end by 4 bases, with 14 bases between.